These 7 T cell receptor beta chains were all obtained from the same sample, sequenced in a study. The sorted Tregs were CD4+CD25+CD127-/low cells. From the 5' RACE reads, TCRdb called clonotypes with MiXCR, one entry per CDR3 protein. The sample has roughly 60,000 distinct CDR3 sequences; about 25% are singletons. Source material: tumor-infiltrating Tregs sorted from the breast tumor. The receptors stem from a female donor with breast cancer.

This clonotype was counted between two and nine times. No conserved phenylalanine or tryptophan is present at the end of the CDR3, so a read error is the likely explanation. V and J are TRBV7-3 and TRBJ2-1, with 7 bases identical to TRBD2. The germline CDR1 and CDR2 sequences are SGHTA and FQGTGA. The CDR3 is 14 residues long. CDR3 in amino acids: CASSKTSDYNVQFL. The CDR3 bases are TGTGCCAGCAGCAAAACTAGCGACTACAATGTGCAGTTCCTC.

This clonotype was seen repeatedly, ten times or more. This chain links TRBV9 with TRBJ2-1; D is perhaps TRBD2 (5 bases). The CDR3 contains 14 residues. Deletions cut 0 bases from V and 7 bases from J, with 11 bases between. Germline V CDR1 and CDR2: SGDLS, YYNGEE. CDR3 residues: CASSVGNPGNEQFF. For the CDR3, the DNA is TGTGCCAGCAGCGTAGGGAACCCGGGGAATGAGCAGTTCTTC.

This clonotype appeared many times. The V and J genes are TRBV5-1 and TRBJ1-2, with 9 bases matching TRBD1. Germline loops: CDR1 SGHRS, CDR2 YFSETQ. This CDR3 is 15 amino acids long. V lost 3 bases to trimming and J lost 6 bases; unmatched junction nucleotides: 9. In DNA, the CDR3 is TGCGCCAGCAGCTCAGGGGACAGGGTCCTGGATGGCTACACCTTC. As protein: CASSSGDRVLDGYTF.

This clonotype occurred a few times. The chain recombines TRBV7-3 with TRBJ2-1, with no clear D. The V gene lost 5 bases and the J gene lost 6 bases, with 11 bases spanning the gap. This CDR3 spans 13 amino acids. Germline loops: CDR1 SGHTA, CDR2 FQGTGA. The CDR3 nucleotides are TGTGCCAGCAGCCCAAGGACGGGCAATGAGCAGTTCTTC. Translating it yields CASSPRTGNEQFF.

The chain uses TRBV29-1 and TRBJ2-1; 9 nucleotides line up with TRBD2. This CDR3 has 15 amino acids. V was pared by 3 bases and J by 7 bases, with 10 bases of the junction left unmatched. Germline V gives CDR1 SQVTM, CDR2 ANQGSEA. The CDR3 DNA is TGCAGCGTTGATGGAGCGGGAGGCCTCCTTAATGAGCAGTTCTTC. Translated: CSVDGAGGLLNEQFF.

As concerns this clonotype: Germline is not matched at one junction end, which may reflect a read error. The rearrangement links TRBV7-7 to TRBJ2-3, with D possibly TRBD1 on 6 matching bases. The germline CDR1 and CDR2 sequences are SSHAT and FNYEAQ (reference sequence). This CDR3 spans 15 amino acids. This CDR3 is CASSAQGQNTDTQYF. The CDR3 coding sequence is TGTGCTAGCAGCGCCCAGGGGCAGAACACAGATACGCAGTATTTT.

The chain uses TRBV6-1 and TRBJ1-1; D is unresolved. The V and J ends lost 5 bases and 2 bases respectively, with 12 bases between them. Germline V gene lookup returns CDR1 MNHNS and CDR2 SASEGT. The CDR3 has 14 residues. In nucleotides, the CDR3 is TGTGCCAGCAGTTACAACGTCGGTAACACTGAAGCTTTCTTT. Protein: CASSYNVGNTEAFF.